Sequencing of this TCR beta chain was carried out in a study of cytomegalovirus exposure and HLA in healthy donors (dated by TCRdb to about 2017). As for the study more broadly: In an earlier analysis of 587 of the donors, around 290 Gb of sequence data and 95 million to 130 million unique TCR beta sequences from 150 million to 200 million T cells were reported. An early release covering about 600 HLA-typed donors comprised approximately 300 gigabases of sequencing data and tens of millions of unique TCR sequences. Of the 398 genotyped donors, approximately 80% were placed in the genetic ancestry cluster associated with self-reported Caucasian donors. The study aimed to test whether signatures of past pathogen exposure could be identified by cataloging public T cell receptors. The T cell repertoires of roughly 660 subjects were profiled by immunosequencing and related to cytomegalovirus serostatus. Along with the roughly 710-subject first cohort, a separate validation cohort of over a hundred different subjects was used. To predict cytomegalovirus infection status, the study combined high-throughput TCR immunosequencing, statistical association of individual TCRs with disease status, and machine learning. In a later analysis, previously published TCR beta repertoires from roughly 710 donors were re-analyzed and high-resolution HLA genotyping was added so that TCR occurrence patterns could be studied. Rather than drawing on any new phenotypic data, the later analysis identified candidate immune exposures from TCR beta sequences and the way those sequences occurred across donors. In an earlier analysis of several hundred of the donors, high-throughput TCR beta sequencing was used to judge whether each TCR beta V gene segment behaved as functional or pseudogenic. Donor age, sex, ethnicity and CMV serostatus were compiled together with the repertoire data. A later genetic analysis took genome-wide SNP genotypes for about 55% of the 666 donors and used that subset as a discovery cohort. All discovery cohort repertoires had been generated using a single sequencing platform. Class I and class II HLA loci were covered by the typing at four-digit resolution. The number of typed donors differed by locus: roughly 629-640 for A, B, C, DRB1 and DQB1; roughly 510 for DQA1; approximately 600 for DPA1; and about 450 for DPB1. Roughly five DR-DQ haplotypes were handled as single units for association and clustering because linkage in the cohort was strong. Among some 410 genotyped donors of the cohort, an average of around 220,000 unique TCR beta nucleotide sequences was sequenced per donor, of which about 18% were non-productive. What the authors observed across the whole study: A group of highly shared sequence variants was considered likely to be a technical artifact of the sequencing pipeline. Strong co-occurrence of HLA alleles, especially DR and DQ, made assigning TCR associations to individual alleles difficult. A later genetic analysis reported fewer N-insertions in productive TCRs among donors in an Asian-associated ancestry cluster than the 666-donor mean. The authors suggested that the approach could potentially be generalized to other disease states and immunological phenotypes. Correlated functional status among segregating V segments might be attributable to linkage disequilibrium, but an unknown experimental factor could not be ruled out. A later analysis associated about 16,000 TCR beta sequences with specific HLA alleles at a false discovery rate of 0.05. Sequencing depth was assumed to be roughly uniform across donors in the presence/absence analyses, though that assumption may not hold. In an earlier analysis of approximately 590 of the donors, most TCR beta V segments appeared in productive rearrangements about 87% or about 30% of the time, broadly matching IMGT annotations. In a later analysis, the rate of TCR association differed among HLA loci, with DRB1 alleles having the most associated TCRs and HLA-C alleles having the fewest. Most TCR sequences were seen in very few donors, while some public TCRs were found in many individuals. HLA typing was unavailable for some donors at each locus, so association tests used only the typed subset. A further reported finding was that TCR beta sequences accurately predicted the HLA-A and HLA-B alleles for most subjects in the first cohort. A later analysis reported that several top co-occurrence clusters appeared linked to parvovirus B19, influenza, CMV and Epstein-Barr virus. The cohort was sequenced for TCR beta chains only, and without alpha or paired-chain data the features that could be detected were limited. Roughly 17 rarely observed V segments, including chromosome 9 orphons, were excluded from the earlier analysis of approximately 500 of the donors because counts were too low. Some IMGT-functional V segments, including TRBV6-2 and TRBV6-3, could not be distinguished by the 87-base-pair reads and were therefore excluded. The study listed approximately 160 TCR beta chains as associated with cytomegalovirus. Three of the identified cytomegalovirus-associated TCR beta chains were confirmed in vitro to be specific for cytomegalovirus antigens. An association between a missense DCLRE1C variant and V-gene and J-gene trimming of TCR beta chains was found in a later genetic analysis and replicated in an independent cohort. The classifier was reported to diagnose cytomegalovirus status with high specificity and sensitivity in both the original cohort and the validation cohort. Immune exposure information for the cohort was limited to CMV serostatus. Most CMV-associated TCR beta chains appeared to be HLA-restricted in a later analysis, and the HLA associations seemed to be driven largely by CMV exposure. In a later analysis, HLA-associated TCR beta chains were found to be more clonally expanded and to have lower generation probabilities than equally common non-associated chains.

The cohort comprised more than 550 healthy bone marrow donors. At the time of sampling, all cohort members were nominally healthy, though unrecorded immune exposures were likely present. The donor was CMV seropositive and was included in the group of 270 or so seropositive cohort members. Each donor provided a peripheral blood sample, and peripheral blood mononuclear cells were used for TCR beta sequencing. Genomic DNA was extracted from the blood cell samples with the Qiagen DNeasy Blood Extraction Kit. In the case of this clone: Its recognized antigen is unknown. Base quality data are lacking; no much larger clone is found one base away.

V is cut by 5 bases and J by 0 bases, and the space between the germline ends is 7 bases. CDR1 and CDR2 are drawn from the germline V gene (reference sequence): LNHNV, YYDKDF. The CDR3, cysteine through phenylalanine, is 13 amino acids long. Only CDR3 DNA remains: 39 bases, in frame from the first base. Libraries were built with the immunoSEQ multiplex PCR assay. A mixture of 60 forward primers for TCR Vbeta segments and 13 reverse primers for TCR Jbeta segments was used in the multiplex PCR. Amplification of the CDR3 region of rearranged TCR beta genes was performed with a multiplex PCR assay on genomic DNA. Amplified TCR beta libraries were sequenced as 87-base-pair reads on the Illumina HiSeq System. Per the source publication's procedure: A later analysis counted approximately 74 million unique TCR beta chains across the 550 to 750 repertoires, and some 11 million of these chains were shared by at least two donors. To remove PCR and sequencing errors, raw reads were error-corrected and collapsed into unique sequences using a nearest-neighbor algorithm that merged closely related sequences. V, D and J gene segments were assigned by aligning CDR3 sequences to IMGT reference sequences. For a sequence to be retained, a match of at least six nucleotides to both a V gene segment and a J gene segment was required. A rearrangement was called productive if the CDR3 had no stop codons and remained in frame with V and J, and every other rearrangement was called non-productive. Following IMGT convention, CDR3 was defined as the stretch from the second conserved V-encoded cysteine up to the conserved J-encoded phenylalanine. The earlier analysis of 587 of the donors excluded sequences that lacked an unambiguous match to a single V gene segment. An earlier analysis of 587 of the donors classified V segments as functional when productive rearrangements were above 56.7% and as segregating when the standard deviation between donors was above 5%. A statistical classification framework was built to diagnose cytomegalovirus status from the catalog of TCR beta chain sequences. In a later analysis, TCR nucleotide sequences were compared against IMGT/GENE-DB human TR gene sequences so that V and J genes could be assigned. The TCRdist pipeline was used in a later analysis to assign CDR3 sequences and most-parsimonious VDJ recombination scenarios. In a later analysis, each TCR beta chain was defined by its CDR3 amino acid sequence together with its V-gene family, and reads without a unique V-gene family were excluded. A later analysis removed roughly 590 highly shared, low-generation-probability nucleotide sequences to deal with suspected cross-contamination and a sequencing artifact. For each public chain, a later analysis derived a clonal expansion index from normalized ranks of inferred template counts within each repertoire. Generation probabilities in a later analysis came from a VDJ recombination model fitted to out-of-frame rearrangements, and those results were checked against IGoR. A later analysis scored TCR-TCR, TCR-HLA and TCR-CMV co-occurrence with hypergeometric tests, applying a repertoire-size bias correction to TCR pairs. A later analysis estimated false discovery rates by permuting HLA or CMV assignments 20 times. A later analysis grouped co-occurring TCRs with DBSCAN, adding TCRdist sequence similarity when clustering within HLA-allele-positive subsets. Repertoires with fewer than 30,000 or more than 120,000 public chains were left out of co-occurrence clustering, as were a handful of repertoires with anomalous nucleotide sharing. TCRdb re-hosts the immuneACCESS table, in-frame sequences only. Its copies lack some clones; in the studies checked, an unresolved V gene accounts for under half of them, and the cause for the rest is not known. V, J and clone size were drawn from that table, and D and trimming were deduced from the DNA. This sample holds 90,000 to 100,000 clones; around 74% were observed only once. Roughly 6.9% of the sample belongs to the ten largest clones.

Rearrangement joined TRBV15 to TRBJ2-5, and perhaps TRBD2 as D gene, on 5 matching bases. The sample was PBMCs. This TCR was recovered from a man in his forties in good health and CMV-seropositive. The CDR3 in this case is CATSLDYQETQYF. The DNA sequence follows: TGTGCCACCAGCCTGGACTACCAAGAGACCCAGTACTTC.